This T cell receptor beta chain was documented in a study of shared clonotypes between healthy human individuals. This CDR3 has 16 amino acids. V lost 3 bases and J lost 2; bases outside the gene matches: 5. Germline V gene sequence: CDR1 SGHDT, CDR2 YYEEEE. There are many counts of this clone. Its target is unknown. The data were produced by immunoSEQ multiplex PCR, yet TCRdb's version contains in-frame clones alone and is incomplete. The sample shows some 1.5 million clones, around 97% of them seen only once. Points from the study as a whole: How much donors shared clonotypes was expected to be affected by sequencing depth. With several donors compared, around 5% of naive CD4 clonotypes were shared. A reduction in generation probabilities was seen for non-shared clonotypes relative to those shared by all four donors.

This sequence originates from a man aged 25 to 40 in good health. Sequenced material: naive CD4+ T cells sorted from blood. The subset was: CD45RA+ positively selected. The chain joins TRBV5-6 to TRBJ2-6; the match to TRBD1 covers 7 bases. The CDR3 sequence: CASSSIDRAGANVLTF. As DNA, the CDR3 is TGTGCCAGCAGCTCGATCGACAGGGCTGGGGCCAACGTCCTGACTTTC.